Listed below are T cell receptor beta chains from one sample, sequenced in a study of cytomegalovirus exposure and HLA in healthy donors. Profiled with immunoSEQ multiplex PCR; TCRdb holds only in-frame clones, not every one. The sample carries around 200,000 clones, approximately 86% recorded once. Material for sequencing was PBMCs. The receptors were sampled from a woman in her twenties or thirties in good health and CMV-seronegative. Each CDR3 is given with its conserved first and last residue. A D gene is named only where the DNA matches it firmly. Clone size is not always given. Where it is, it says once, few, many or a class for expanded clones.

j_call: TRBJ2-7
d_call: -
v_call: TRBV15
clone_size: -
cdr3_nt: TGTGCCACCAGCAGAGTACAACAGTCCTACGAGCAGTACTTC
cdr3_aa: CATSRVQQSYEQYF

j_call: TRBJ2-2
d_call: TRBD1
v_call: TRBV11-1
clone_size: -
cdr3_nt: TGTGCCAGCAGCCAGACCAACAGGGGTAACACCGGGGAGCTGTTTTTT
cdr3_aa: CASSQTNRGNTGELFF

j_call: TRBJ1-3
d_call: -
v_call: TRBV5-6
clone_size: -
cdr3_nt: TGTGCCAGCAGCTGGATGGGGCAGCTCTCTGGAAACACCATATATTTT
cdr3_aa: CASSWMGQLSGNTIYF

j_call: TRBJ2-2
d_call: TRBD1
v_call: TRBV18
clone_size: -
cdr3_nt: TGTGCCAGCTCACCACTCCGGGACAGGACCGGGGAGCTGTTTTTT
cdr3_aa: CASSPLRDRTGELFF

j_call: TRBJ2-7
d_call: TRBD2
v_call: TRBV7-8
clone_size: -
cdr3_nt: TGTGCCAGCAGCTTAGGGTACGTGACTAGCGGGGTCTACGAGCAGTACTTC
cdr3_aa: CASSLGYVTSGVYEQYF

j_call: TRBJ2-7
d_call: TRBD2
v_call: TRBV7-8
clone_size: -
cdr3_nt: TGTGCCAGCAGCTTACCAAAGCGGGGCTACGAGCAGTACTTC
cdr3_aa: CASSLPKRGYEQYF

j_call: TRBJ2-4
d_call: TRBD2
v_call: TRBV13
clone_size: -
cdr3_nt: TGTGCCAGCAGCCTCCTGACTAGCGGCCTAGCCAAAAACATTCAGTACTTC
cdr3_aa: CASSLLTSGLAKNIQYF

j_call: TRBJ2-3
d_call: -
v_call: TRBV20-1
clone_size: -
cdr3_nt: TGCAGTGCTTTAGGGAGAGATACGCAGTATTTT
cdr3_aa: CSALGRDTQYF

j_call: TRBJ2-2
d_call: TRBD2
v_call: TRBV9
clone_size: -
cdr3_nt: TGTGCCAGCAGCCCGAGGACTAGCGGGAACACCGGGGAGCTGTTTTTT
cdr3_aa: CASSPRTSGNTGELFF

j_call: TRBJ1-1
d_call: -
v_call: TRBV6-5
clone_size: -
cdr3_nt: TGTGCCAGCGCCGAGGGGCAGGGGAAGGACACTGAAGCTTTCTTT
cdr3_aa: CASAEGQGKDTEAFF

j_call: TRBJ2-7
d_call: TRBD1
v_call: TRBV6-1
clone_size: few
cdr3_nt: TGTGCCAGCAGTGAAAGACAGGGGGTATCCTACGAGCAGTACTTC
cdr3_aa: CASSERQGVSYEQYF

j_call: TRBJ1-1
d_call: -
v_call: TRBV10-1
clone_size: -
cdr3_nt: TGCGCCAGCTCCCGGGCCCCGGGGACTGAAGCTTTCTTT
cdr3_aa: CASSRAPGTEAFF

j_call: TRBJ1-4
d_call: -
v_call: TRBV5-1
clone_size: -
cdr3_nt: TGCGCCAGCAGCTCTGGGGGAGGGACGGGGGAAAAACTGTTTTTT
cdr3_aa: CASSSGGGTGEKLFF

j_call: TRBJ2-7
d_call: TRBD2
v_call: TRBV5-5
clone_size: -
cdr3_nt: TGTGCCAGCAGCTTCGGGACTATCTCCTACGAGCAGTACTTC
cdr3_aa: CASSFGTISYEQYF

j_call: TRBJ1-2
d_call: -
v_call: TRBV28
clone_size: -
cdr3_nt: TGTGCCAGCAGTTTAATGGACAGCACACCGTTTGGCTATGGCTACACCTTC
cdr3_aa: CASSLMDSTPFGYGYTF

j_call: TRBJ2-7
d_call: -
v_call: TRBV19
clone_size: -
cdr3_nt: TGTGCCAGTAGTATAATGGGTGGCAGGACCTACGAGCAGTACTTC
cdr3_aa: CASSIMGGRTYEQYF

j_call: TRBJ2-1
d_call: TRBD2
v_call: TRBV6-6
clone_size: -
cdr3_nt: TGTGCCAGCACACTACCCGGGACTACCGACAATGAGCAGTTCTTC
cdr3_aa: CASTLPGTTDNEQFF

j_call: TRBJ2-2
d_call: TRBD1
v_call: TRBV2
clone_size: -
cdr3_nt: TGTGCCAGCGATTTACGTGACAGGGCCGCCGGGGAGCTGTTTTTT
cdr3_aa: CASDLRDRAAGELFF

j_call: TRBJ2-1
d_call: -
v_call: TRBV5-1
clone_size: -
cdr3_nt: TGCGCCAGCAGCTGGGGGGACGTCTACAATGAGCAGTTCTTC
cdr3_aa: CASSWGDVYNEQFF

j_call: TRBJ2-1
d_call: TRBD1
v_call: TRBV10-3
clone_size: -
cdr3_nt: TGTGCCATCAGTGAAAGACAGGGAAGATACAATGAGCAGTTCTTC
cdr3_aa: CAISERQGRYNEQFF

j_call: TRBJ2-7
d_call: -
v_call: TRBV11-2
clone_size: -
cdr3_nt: TGTGCCAGCAGCTTAGCACAGTTCCACGAGCAGTACTTC
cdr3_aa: CASSLAQFHEQYF

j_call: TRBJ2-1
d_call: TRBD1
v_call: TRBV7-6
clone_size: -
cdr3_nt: TGTGCCAGCAGGCCAGGACAGGGGATGGCCTACAATGAGCAGTTCTTC
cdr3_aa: CASRPGQGMAYNEQFF

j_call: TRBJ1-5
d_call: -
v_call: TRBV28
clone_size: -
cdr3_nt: TGTGCCAGCAGTTTACTTTTTGGGGGCCCACGGCCCCAGCATTTT
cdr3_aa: CASSLLFGGPRPQHF

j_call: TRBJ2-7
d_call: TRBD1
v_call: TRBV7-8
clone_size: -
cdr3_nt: TGTGCCAGCAGCCGCATGGACAGGGTCTACGGCGAGCAGTACTTC
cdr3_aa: CASSRMDRVYGEQYF

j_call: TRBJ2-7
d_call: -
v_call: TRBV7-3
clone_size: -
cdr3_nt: TGTGCCAGCAGCTCCCAACCAGGGGTGAACTACGAGCAGTACTTC
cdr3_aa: CASSSQPGVNYEQYF

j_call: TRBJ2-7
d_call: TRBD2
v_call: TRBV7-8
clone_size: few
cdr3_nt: TGTGCCAGCAGCTTAGCCCCTAGCGGGAGCGAGCAGTACTTC
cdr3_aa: CASSLAPSGSEQYF

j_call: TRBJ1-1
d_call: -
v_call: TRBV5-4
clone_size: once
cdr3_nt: TGTGCCAGCAGCTGGGGAGGGACCATGAACACTGAAGCTTTCTTT
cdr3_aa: CASSWGGTMNTEAFF

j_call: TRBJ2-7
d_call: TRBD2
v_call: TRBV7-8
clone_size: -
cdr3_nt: TGTGCCAGCAGCTTGGGACTAGCGGGAGACTACGAGCAGTACTTC
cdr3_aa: CASSLGLAGDYEQYF

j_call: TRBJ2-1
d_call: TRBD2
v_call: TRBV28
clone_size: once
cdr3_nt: TGTGCCAGCAGTTCCTCGACTAGCGGGGCCAATGAGCAGTTCTTC
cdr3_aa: CASSSSTSGANEQFF

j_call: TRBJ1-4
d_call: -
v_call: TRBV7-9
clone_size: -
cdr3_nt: TGTGCCAGCAGCTCTTCAGTATCAACTAATGAAAAACTGTTTTTT
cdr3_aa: CASSSSVSTNEKLFF

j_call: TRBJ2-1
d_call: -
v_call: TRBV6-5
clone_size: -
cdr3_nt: TGTGCCAGCAGTCGTACAGGGAATGAGCAGTTCTTC
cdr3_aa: CASSRTGNEQFF

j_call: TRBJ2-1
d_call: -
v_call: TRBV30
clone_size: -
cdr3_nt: TGTGCCTGGACCAGAACTCACGTCAGGTCCTACAATGAGCAGTTCTTC
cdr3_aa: CAWTRTHVRSYNEQFF

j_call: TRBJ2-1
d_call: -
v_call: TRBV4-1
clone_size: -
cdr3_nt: TGCGCCAGCAGCCAAGCACCCTTAGGGCTCGGGGATGAGCAGTTCTTC
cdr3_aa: CASSQAPLGLGDEQFF

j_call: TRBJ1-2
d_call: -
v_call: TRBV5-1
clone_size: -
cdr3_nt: TGCGCCAGCAGCTTTACGGGAGGAGCGGGAGGCTACACCTTC
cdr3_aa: CASSFTGGAGGYTF

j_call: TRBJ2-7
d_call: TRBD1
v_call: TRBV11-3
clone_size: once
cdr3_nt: TGTGCCAGCAGCCAATCGGACAGGGGTTTCGACGAGCAGTACTTC
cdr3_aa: CASSQSDRGFDEQYF

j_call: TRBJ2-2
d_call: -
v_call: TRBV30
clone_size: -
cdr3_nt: TGTGCCTGGAGTTACAGCACCGGGGAGCTGTTTTTT
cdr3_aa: CAWSYSTGELFF

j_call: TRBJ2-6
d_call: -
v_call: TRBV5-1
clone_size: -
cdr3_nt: TGCGCCAGCAGCTTGAAACCCACGGGAGAGGCCAACGTCCTGACTTTC
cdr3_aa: CASSLKPTGEANVLTF

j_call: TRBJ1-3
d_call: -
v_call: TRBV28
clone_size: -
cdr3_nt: TGTGCCAGCAGTACAAACATCTGGGGGCCTGGAAACACCATATATTTT
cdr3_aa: CASSTNIWGPGNTIYF

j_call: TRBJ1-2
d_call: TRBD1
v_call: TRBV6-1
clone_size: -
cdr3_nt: TGTGCCAGCAGTGCTACAGGACAGGGGAGGTTTGGCTACACCTTC
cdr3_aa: CASSATGQGRFGYTF

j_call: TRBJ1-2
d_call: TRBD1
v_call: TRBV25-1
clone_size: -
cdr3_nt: TGTGCCAGCAGTCTGCTAGGTGCAGGGGGCAGCTATGGCTACACCTTC
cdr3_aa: CASSLLGAGGSYGYTF

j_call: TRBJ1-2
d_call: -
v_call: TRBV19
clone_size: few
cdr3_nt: TGTGCCAGTACCCGGGACATCGGTGGCTACACCTTC
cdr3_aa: CASTRDIGGYTF